These T cell receptor beta chains were read from a single sample in a study of blood T cells in healthy people across ages. In TCRdb, the 5' RACE reads were re-called with MiXCR into one record per CDR3 protein. The sample lists roughly 1.5 million distinct CDR3 sequences; roughly two fifths were seen once. The source material was blood. The receptors were gathered from a woman aged 18 to 35 in good health. CDR3s include the opening cysteine and the closing phenylalanine or tryptophan.

>TRBJ1-1|TRBV6-2/TRBV6-3
CASSSGDRYNTEAFF
>TRBJ2-3|TRBV29-1
CSVEGGDLSDTDTQYF
>TRBJ2-3|TRBV7-2
CASSFLAGGQDTQYF
>TRBJ1-5|TRBV2
CASSEWGTLPNQPQHF
>TRBJ2-5|TRBV18
CASSPSTSGHQETQYF
>TRBJ2-7|TRBV27
CASSLLARNPYEQYF
>TRBJ2-3|TRBV4-1
CASSQPGQESADTQYF
>TRBJ1-2|TRBV5-1
CASSPERDGYTF
>TRBJ2-7|TRBV20-1
CSARDSRQPSYEQYF
>NA|TRBV4-3
CASSQKGHSGAYEQYF
>TRBJ2-1|TRBV27
CASKGLSANEQFF
>TRBJ1-2|TRBV7-9
CASSNRDIYGYTF
>NA|TRBV20-1
CSARVAGVEDEQYF
>TRBJ1-2|TRBV14
CASSPSGIYGYTF
>TRBJ1-2|TRBV27
CASSPRGWGYTF
>TRBJ2-1|TRBV9
CASSLAYGRSSYNEQFF
>TRBJ1-3|TRBV6-2/TRBV6-3
CASNHPRDSGNTIYF
>TRBJ1-6|TRBV5-5
CASRVERENSPLHF
>TRBJ1-5|TRBV20-1
CSARGRPWSNQPQHF
>TRBJ2-2|TRBV7-9
CASSSSQNTGELFF
>TRBJ1-5|TRBV12-3/TRBV12-4
CASSFGTRNNQPQHF
>TRBJ2-1|TRBV4-2
CASSQDRRAGGSYNEQFF
>TRBJ2-7|TRBV18
CASSPEGLTYEQYF
>TRBJ2-7|TRBV7-2
CASSLESSSGRYEQYF
>TRBJ1-1|TRBV29-1
CSVGLVLNTEAFF
>TRBJ1-2|TRBV29-1
CSVAGGESGYTF
>TRBJ2-3|TRBV7-3
CASSLKRPGLAITDTQYF
>TRBJ2-3|TRBV5-1
CASRQGHSFDTQYF
>TRBJ1-6|TRBV27
CASSLYVGLNSPLHF
>TRBJ2-7|TRBV9
CASSVGASYEQYF
>TRBJ2-7|TRBV10-3
CAISESQDGGHEQYF
>TRBJ2-1|TRBV28
CASTTQWDSNEQFF
>TRBJ2-2|TRBV5-1
CASTPASSSTGELFF
>TRBJ2-1|TRBV20-1
CSARESPYNEQFF
>TRBJ2-5|TRBV5-6
CASSLKGTETQYF
>TRBJ2-1|TRBV4-3
CASSQGQGAGYNEQFF
>TRBJ2-7|TRBV20-1
CSAREGGAGASYEQYF
>TRBJ2-3|TRBV4-3
CASSQDEMNPTDTQYF